The 12 T cell receptor beta chains reported below all come from one sample, sequenced in a study of T cells expressing NK-cell markers. TCRdb re-called the 5' RACE reads and gives one entry per CDR3 protein, without DNA. Its listing shows 440,000 or so distinct CDR3 sequences. Sequenced material: blood T cells: a sorted CD56 or NKG2C T cell subset, CD4+ or CD8+ T cells, or bulk PBMC T cells (not recorded which). The receptors come from a woman aged 18 to 75 in good health.

The chain is built from TRBV4-2 and TRBJ2-4. The length of the CDR3 is 13 residues. Germline V lookup: CDR1 LGHNA, CDR2 YNFKEQ. CDR3 region: CASSQEKAGIQYF.

The V call is TRBV28, the J call TRBJ2-5; TCRdb proposes TRBD1, but this gene call is untestable without DNA. The CDR3 runs to 15 residues. The germline gives CDR1 MDHEN, CDR2 SYDVKM. The CDR3 sequence: CASSPQGTMGETQYF. The variable domain in full, with the rest retrieved from reference TRBV28 and TRBJ2-5, is DVKVTQSSRYLVKRTGEKVFLECVQDMDHENMFWYRQDPGLGLRLIYFSYDVKMKEKGDIPEGYSVSREKKERFSLILESASTNQTSMYLCASSPQGTMGETQYFGPGTRLLVL.

The chain carries TRBV7-2 and TRBJ2-1; with no DNA, the TCRdb D assignment of TRBD1 cannot be verified. The CDR3 is 13 amino acids. Per the germline V gene, CDR1 is SGHTA and CDR2 is FQGNSA. This CDR3 reads CASRGDTNNEQFF.

The chain recombines TRBV5-1 with TRBJ2-7. This CDR3 is 14 amino acids long. Germline V gene data show CDR1 as SGHRS and CDR2 as YFSETQ. The CDR3 loop is CASSLQEGTYEQYF.

The rearrangement uses TRBV6-2 or TRBV6-3 and TRBJ2-7. This CDR3 is built from 12 residues. Germline V CDR1 and CDR2: MNHEY, SVGEGT. The chain's CDR3 is CATADSSYEQYF.

This rearrangement joins TRBV19 to TRBJ1-1; TCRdb outputs TRBD1, but without DNA this stays unchecked. Looked up from germline, CDR1 is LNHDA and CDR2 is SQIVND (reference sequence). The CDR3 length is 13 residues. CDR3 amino acids: CASIPDGYTEAFF.

V usage is TRBV7-2 and J usage is TRBJ2-1. From germline, CDR1 is SGHTA and CDR2 FQGNSA. The CDR3 runs to 16 residues. The chain's CDR3 is CASSARQGSSYNEQFF.

This CDR3 reads CASSQDFGEQYF. The chain carries TRBV4-3 and TRBJ2-7. CDR1 is LGHNA and CDR2 is YSLEER in the germline V gene. The CDR3 is 12 residues long.

The V and J genes are TRBV7-8 and TRBJ1-1; as DNA is missing, the TRBD1 call by TCRdb cannot be tested. The CDR3 is 14 residues long. Germline V lookup: CDR1 SGHVS, CDR2 FQNEAQ. CDR3 amino acids: CASSFLQGMTEAFF. The full variable domain, in which reference TRBV7-8 and TRBJ1-1 provide the parts outside the CDR3, is GAGVSQSPRYKVAKRGQDVALRCDPISGHVSLFWYQQALGQGPEFLTYFQNEAQLDKSGLPSDRFFAERPEGSVSTLKIQRTQQEDSAVYLCASSFLQGMTEAFFGQGTRLTVV.

The chain employs TRBV4-3 and TRBJ2-7; TCRdb outputs TRBD1, but without DNA this stays unchecked. The CDR3 sequence is 14 residues long. Germline V lookup: CDR1 LGHNA, CDR2 YSLEER. The CDR3 sequence is CASSPRENSYEQYF.

This chain links TRBV11-2 with TRBJ2-1; there is no DNA to check the TCRdb D call of TRBD1. Germline loops: CDR1 SGHAT, CDR2 FQNNGV. The CDR3 loop spans 13 amino acids. CDR3 region: CASSRGQKDEQFF.

This chain uses TRBV10-3 with TRBJ2-5; TCRdb designates TRBD2, a call that cannot be tested without DNA. This CDR3 is 15 amino acids long. Per the germline V gene, CDR1 is ENHRY and CDR2 is SYGVKD. The CDR3 spells CAIRRLAGVEETQYF.